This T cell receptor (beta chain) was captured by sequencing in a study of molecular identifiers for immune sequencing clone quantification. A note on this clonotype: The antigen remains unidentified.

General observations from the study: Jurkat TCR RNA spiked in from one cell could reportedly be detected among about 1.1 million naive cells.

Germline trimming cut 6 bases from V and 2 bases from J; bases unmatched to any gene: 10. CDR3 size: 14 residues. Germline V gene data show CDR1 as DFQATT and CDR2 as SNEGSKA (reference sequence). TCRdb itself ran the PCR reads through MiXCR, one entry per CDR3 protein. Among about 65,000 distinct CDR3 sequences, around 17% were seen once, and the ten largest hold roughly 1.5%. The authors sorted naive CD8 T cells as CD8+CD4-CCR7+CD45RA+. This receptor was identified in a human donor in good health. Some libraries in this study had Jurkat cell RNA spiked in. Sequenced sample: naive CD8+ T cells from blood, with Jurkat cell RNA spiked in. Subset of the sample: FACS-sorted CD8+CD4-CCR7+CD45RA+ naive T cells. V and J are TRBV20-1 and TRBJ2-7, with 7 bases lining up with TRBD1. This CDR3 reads CSATPRDRPYEQYF. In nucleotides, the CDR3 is TGCAGTGCCACTCCCCGGGACAGACCCTACGAGCAGTACTTC.